This TCR beta chain was identified during a study of CD8+CD57+ T cells in acquired aplastic anemia. Comments on this clonotype: One end of the junction varies from germline; a read error may be responsible.

Germline assignment: CDR1 LGHNA and CDR2 YNFKEQ. The CDR3 is 15 residues long. TCR beta VDJ and CDR3 were profiled, and genomic DNA was the template. One entry per CDR3 protein, called by TCRdb with MiXCR from the reads. This sample carries 190,000 or so distinct CDR3 sequences, around 48% of them seen once, and the ten largest clones take under 2%. Patients picked for sequencing had shown CD8+CD57+ cell expansion detected by flow cytometry. Source material: sorted CD4+, CD8+, or CD8+CD57+ T cells (not recorded which) from PBMCs. The rearrangement joins TRBV4-2 to TRBJ1-1; D not resolved. The sequence was collected from a human donor with aplastic anemia. CDR3 DNA: TGTGCCAGCAGCCAAGACGGCCGATTGAACACTGAAGCTTCCTTT. Translated, it gives CASSQDGRLNTEASF.